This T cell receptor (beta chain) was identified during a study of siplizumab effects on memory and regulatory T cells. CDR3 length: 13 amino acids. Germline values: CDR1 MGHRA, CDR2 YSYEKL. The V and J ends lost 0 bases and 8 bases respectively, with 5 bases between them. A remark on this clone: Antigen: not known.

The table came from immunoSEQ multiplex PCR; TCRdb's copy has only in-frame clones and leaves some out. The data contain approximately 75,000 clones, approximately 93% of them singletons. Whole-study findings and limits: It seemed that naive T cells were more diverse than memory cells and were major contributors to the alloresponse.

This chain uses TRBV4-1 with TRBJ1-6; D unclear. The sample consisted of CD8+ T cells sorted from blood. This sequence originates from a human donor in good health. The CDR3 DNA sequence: TGCGCCAGCAGCCAAGATAATTATTCACCCCTCCACTTT. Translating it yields CASSQDNYSPLHF.